The 27 T cell receptor beta chains in this list originate from one sample, sequenced in a study of blood T cell repertoires in COVID-19. Assay: immunoSEQ multiplex PCR; the TCRdb copy retains only in-frame clones and omits some. The sample includes 50,000 to 60,000 clones, 83% of them seen just once. Sequencing was carried out using peripheral blood. These receptors were collected from a man aged 35 to 55 with acute or convalescent COVID-19.

This clone was counted a single time. The rearrangement uses TRBV19 and TRBJ1-1, with D possibly matching TRBD1 (6 bases). CDR3 size: 14 residues. V was clipped by 5 bases and J by 2 bases, with 12 bases between them. Germline-derived CDR1 and CDR2 are LNHDA and SQIVND (reference sequence). The chain's CDR3 is CASSVDRINTEAFF. DNA of the CDR3: TGTGCCAGTAGTGTCGACAGGATTAACACTGAAGCTTTCTTT. The whole variable domain, filled in from reference TRBV19 and TRBJ1-1, reads DGGITQSPKYLFRKEGQNVTLSCEQNLNHDAMYWYRQDPGQGLRLIYYSQIVNDFQKGDIAEGYSVSREKKESFPLTVTSAQKNPTAFYLCASSVDRINTEAFFGQGTRLTVV.

CDR3 nucleotides: TGTGCCAGCAGCTTAATGCCGGGACAGGGGGCCCCGCGGAACATTCAGTACTTC. Its protein is CASSLMPGQGAPRNIQYF. This chain connects TRBV11-2 to TRBJ2-4, with TRBD1 matching 12 bases. Germline CDR1 is SGHAT and CDR2 is FQNNGV. With 2 bases clipped from V and 7 bases from J, the junction kept 12 bases outside the gene matches. The CDR3 is 18 residues long.

The V and J genes are TRBV7-9 and TRBJ1-4; 9 positions agree with TRBD1. The CDR3 sequence is 16 residues long. Trimming cost V 5 bases and J 7 bases; bases outside gene matches: 11. CDR1 SEHNR and CDR2 FQNEAQ come from the germline V gene (reference sequence). The CDR3 sequence is CASSRTTHRGLEKLFF. Here the CDR3 DNA reads TGTGCCAGCAGCCGCACCACCCACAGGGGGCTTGAAAAACTGTTTTTT.

This clone appeared a single time. V usage is TRBV13 and J usage is TRBJ2-2; 9 nucleotides match TRBD1. The germline gives CDR1 PRHDT, CDR2 FYEKMQ (reference sequence). The CDR3 loop spans 14 amino acids. Trimming removed 3 bases from V and 6 bases from J; junction bases left unmatched: 2. The CDR3, as DNA: TGTGCCAGCAGCTTCGGGACAGGGTCCGGGGAGCTGTTTTTT. Protein product: CASSFGTGSGELFF. The entire variable domain, with the rest obtained from reference TRBV13 and TRBJ2-2, is as follows: AAGVIQSPRHLIKEKRETATLKCYPIPRHDTVYWYQQGPGQDPQFLISFYEKMQSDKGSIPDRFSAQQFSDYHSELNMSSLELGDSALYFCASSFGTGSGELFFGEGSRLTVL.

The V gene is TRBV4-1, the J gene TRBJ1-3; the match to TRBD1 covers 8 bases. The length of the CDR3 is 20 residues. In germline, CDR1 is MGHRA, CDR2 YSYEKL. The ends lost 1 base at V and 0 bases at J; junction bases unmatched: 14. In nucleotides, the CDR3 is TGCGCCAGCAGCCAAGGACGTGGCGACAGGGGCCCCGGCTCTGGAAACACCATATATTTT. Protein sequence: CASSQGRGDRGPGSGNTIYF.

Note on this clone: The germline gene is not matched at one end of the junction; a read error may be the cause. The chain combines TRBV18 with TRBJ2-4, with 12 bases aligning to TRBD2. Germline V gives CDR1 KGHSH, CDR2 LQKENI. This CDR3 is 18 amino acids long. As DNA, the CDR3 is TGTGCCAGCGCACCAGTCGCTAGCGGGAGGGCCGTCAAAAACATTCAGTACTTC. It specifies CASAPVASGRAVKNIQYF.

This sequence joins TRBV4-2 and TRBJ1-2; 12 nucleotides align to TRBD1. In germline, CDR1 is LGHNA, CDR2 YNFKEQ. V was pared by 1 base and J by 7 bases, with 13 bases of the junction left unmatched. The CDR3 length is 18 residues. The DNA for the CDR3 is TGTGCCAGCAGCCAAGTGAGCGGGACAGGGGGCTTTTTTCGTGGCTACACCTTC. It is translated as CASSQVSGTGGFFRGYTF.

The V and J genes are TRBV10-3 and TRBJ1-3; D might be TRBD1 (6 bases). This CDR3 is 14 amino acids long. Trimming took 11 bases from V and 0 from J, leaving 14 bases between them. The germline CDR1 and CDR2 sequences are ENHRY and SYGVKD. The CDR3 sequence: CAARTDYSGNTIYF. Here the CDR3 DNA reads TGTGCCGCTCGGACAGACTACTCTGGAAACACCATATATTTT.

The rearrangement links TRBV6-5 to TRBJ2-5, with D possibly TRBD2 on 5 matching bases. The V gene lost 8 bases and the J gene lost 3 bases, with 13 bases spanning the gap. Germline V gene sequence: CDR1 MNHEY, CDR2 SVGAGI. This CDR3 region has 13 residues. The chain's CDR3 is CASGNGVKETQYF. The CDR3 bases are TGTGCCAGCGGTAACGGGGTCAAAGAGACCCAGTACTTC.

The genes are TRBV24-1 and TRBJ2-5; D is possibly TRBD1 (6 bases). Germline V gives CDR1 KGHDR, CDR2 SFDVKD. V shed 6 bases and J shed 4 bases, with 17 bases lying between them. This CDR3 is 15 amino acids long. The CDR3 DNA reads as TGTGCCACCAGTCGAGGAACAGGGTTTTTAGAGACCCAGTACTTC. Protein sequence: CATSRGTGFLETQYF.

V gene TRBV2 combines with J gene TRBJ2-2; weak D call: TRBD1 (5 bases). The V end was cut by 6 bases, the J end by 0 bases, with 11 bases between. CDR3 length: 15 residues. Germline CDR1 reads SNHLY; CDR2 reads FYNNEI. The DNA of the CDR3 is TGTGCCAGCAGCCGGACACCAGCGAACACCGGGGAGCTGTTTTTT. Amino acid sequence: CASSRTPANTGELFF.

V gene TRBV5-4 combines with J gene TRBJ2-7, with 8 bases fitting TRBD2. The V and J ends lost 3 bases and 4 bases, in that order; junction bases with no gene match: 9. The germline CDR1 and CDR2 sequences are SGHNT and YYREEE (reference sequence). The CDR3 has 15 amino acids. The CDR3 region has the DNA TGTGCCAGCAGCTCCCCTGAGACTAGCGTTTACGAGCAGTACTTC. It codes for CASSSPETSVYEQYF.

The J gene is TRBJ1-1, the V gene TRBV7-9; 10 nucleotides align to TRBD1. Germline CDR1 reads SEHNR; CDR2 reads FQNEAQ (reference sequence). This CDR3 spans 13 amino acids. Trimming took 7 bases from V and 8 from J; bases not matched to a gene: 7. The CDR3 region has the DNA TGTGCCAGCACCCGGACAGGGGGAAAAGAAGCTTTCTTT. Its protein is CASTRTGGKEAFF.

The rearrangement joins TRBV3-1 (or the pseudogene TRBV3-2) to TRBJ1-1; D remains ambiguous. The CDR3 consists of 13 residues. V gave up 3 bases and J gave up 2 bases, with 7 bases separating them. Germline CDR1 is LGHDT and CDR2 is YNNKEL (reference sequence). The CDR3, as DNA: TGTGCCAGCAGCCACCTGACAAACACTGAAGCTTTCTTT. It translates to CASSHLTNTEAFF.

J is TRBJ2-3 and V is TRBV5-4; the match to TRBD2 covers 7 bases. The CDR3 has 16 amino acids. CDR1 and CDR2 (germline): SGHNT, YYREEE (reference sequence). The J segment lost 0 bases and the V segment lost 2 bases, leaving 6 bases of the junction unmatched. CDR3 DNA: TGTGCCAGCAGCTTTGCAAGCGGGGCTAGCACAGATACGCAGTATTTT. This sequence encodes CASSFASGASTDTQYF.

This sequence joins TRBV2 and TRBJ2-7; 13 bases map to TRBD2. The CDR3 runs 15 residues. In germline, CDR1 is SNHLY, CDR2 FYNNEI. Germline trimming cut 2 bases from V and 5 bases from J; bases unmatched to any gene: 3. The CDR3 protein is CASSEWGTSGNEQYF. Here the CDR3 DNA reads TGTGCCAGCAGTGAATGGGGGACTAGCGGGAACGAGCAGTACTTC.

V usage is TRBV27 and J usage is TRBJ1-2; 7 bases align to TRBD1. The CDR3 has 14 residues. V shed 4 bases and J 4 bases; nucleotides not matched to a gene: 6. From germline, CDR1 is MNHEY and CDR2 SMNVEV (reference sequence). As DNA, the CDR3 is TGTGCCAGCAGTTCCACAGGGGAGGTCTATGGCTACACCTTC. Its protein product is CASSSTGEVYGYTF.

The chain recombines TRBV20-1 with TRBJ1-2, with D possibly being TRBD1 (6 bases). In germline, CDR1 is DFQATT, CDR2 SNEGSKA (reference sequence). The germline V and J ends were trimmed by 3 bases and 6 bases, with 14 bases remaining between them. The CDR3 extends over 13 amino acids. CDR3 sequence (DNA): TGCAGTGCTAGTGCACAGGGCAGGCATGGCTACACCTTC. Protein product: CSASAQGRHGYTF.

The CDR3 region has the DNA TGTGCCAGCAGCCATAATAGGGGAGAGACCCAGTACTTC. It translates to CASSHNRGETQYF. The V gene is TRBV3-1 (or the pseudogene TRBV3-2), the J gene TRBJ2-5, with D maybe TRBD1 (5 bases). Germline V gene lookup returns CDR1 LGHDT and CDR2 YNNKEL (reference sequence). CDR3 length equals 13 residues. V was shortened by 3 bases and J by 4 bases, with 9 bases between the two germline ends.

This clone was picked up a small number of times. This chain connects TRBV19 to TRBJ2-2, with 7 nucleotides matching TRBD2. V shed 10 bases, J shed 3 bases, and the junction held 11 bases outside the gene matches. CDR1 is LNHDA and CDR2 is SQIVND in the germline V gene (reference sequence). The CDR3 has 15 amino acids. Here the CDR3 DNA reads TGTGCCACTAGCCGGGACTATTCGGACACCGGGGAGCTGTTTTTT. It yields the protein CATSRDYSDTGELFF.

This chain links TRBV2 with TRBJ1-2; 8 bases are a match to TRBD1. Germline trimming cut 8 bases from V and 4 bases from J; bases unmatched to any gene: 6. The CDR3 extends over 13 amino acids. CDR1 is SNHLY, CDR2 FYNNEI, per germline. The CDR3 loop is CASGQGPSYGYTF. CDR3 coding DNA: TGTGCCAGCGGACAGGGACCTAGCTATGGCTACACCTTC.

This chain uses TRBV7-6 with TRBJ1-5; D ambiguous. The length of the CDR3 is 15 residues. The germline V gene encodes CDR1 SGHVS and CDR2 FNYEAQ. Trimming shortened V by 0 bases and J by 3 bases, and 9 bases separated the two germline ends. The CDR3 sequence: CASSLAAGLNQPQHF. CDR3 DNA: TGTGCCAGCAGCTTAGCGGCAGGACTCAATCAGCCCCAGCATTTT.

This clone was picked up a small number of times. The chain has TRBV14 and TRBJ1-6, with D possibly matching TRBD1 (5 bases). With 2 bases removed from V and 7 bases from J, the gap between germline ends came to 9 bases. The V gene's germline CDR1 is SGHDN and CDR2 FVKESK. The CDR3 length is 14 residues. This CDR3 reads CASSQRGSNSPLHF. The CDR3 coding sequence is TGTGCCAGCAGCCAACGGGGGAGCAATTCACCCCTCCACTTT. The full variable domain, with the rest looked up from reference TRBV14 and TRBJ1-6, is EAGVTQFPSHSVIEKGQTVTLRCDPISGHDNLYWYRRVMGKEIKFLLHFVKESKQDESGMPNNRFLAERTGGTYSTLKVQPAELEDSGVYFCASSQRGSNSPLHFGNGTRLTVT.

This clone was recorded once. The chain joins TRBV9 to TRBJ2-1; D ambiguous. The CDR3 has 13 amino acids. V was trimmed by 4 bases and J by 10 bases, leaving 15 bases between them. In germline, CDR1 is SGDLS, CDR2 YYNGEE. CDR3 sequence: CASSPRGSREQFF. The CDR3 DNA reads TGTGCCAGCAGCCCCCGCGGTTCGCGGGAGCAGTTCTTC.

The chain has TRBV2 and TRBJ1-4; no reliable D call. CDR1 and CDR2 (germline): SNHLY, FYNNEI. V dropped 3 bases and J dropped 4 bases, with 6 bases sitting between them. The CDR3 covers 13 residues. In nucleotides, the CDR3 is TGTGCCAGCAGTGAGCGGCATAATGAAAAACTGTTTTTT. Translated: CASSERHNEKLFF.

The J gene is TRBJ1-2, the V gene TRBV7-8; D unresolved. Per the germline V gene, CDR1 is SGHVS and CDR2 is FQNEAQ. V lost 5 bases to trimming and J lost 8 bases, with 12 bases between them. CDR3 length: 12 residues. The DNA for the CDR3 is TGTGCCAGCAGCCCAGACAAGGTCGGCTACACCTTC. It translates to CASSPDKVGYTF. Combining the CDR3 with reference TRBV7-8 and TRBJ1-2 gives the whole variable domain GAGVSQSPRYKVAKRGQDVALRCDPISGHVSLFWYQQALGQGPEFLTYFQNEAQLDKSGLPSDRFFAERPEGSVSTLKIQRTQQEDSAVYLCASSPDKVGYTFGSGTRLTVV.

The genes are TRBV13 and TRBJ2-5, with TRBD2 identical over 7 bases. This CDR3 region has 13 residues. After removal of 3 bases from V and 5 bases from J, the junction contained 3 bases not matched to a gene. CDR1 PRHDT and CDR2 FYEKMQ come from the germline V gene (reference sequence). This CDR3 is CASSFAGVETQYF. The CDR3 DNA is TGTGCCAGCAGCTTTGCGGGGGTGGAGACCCAGTACTTC.